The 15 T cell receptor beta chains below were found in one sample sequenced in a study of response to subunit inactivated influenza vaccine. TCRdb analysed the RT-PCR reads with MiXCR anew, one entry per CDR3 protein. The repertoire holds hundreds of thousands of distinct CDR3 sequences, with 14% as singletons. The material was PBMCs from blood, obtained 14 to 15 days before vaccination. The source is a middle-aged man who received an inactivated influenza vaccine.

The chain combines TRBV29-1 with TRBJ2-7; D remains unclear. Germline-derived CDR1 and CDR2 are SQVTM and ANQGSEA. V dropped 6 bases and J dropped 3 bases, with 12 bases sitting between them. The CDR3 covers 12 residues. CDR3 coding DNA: TGCAGCGTGAAGAATGACGGCTACGAGCAGTACTTC. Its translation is CSVKNDGYEQYF.

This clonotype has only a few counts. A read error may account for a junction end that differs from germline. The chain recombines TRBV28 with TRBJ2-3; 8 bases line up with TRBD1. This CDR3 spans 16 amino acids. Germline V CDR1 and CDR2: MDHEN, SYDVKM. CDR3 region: CASSIRTGLSIDTQYF. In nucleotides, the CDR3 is TGTGCCAGCAGTATACGGACAGGGTTGAGCATAGATACGCAGTATTTT.

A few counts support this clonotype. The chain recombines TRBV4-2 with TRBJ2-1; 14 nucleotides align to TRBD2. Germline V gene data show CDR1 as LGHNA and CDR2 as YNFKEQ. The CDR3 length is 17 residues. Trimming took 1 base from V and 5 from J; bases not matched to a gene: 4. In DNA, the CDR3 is TGTGCCAGCAGCCAAGGCCTGGGACTAGCGGGAGACAATGAGCAGTTCTTC. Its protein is CASSQGLGLAGDNEQFF.

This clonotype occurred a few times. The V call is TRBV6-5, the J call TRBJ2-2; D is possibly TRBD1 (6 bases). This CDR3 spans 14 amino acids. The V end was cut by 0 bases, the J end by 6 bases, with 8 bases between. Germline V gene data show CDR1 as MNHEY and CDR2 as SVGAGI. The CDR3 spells CASSYSKGAGELFF. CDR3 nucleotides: TGTGCCAGCAGTTACTCGAAGGGGGCCGGGGAGCTGTTTTTT.

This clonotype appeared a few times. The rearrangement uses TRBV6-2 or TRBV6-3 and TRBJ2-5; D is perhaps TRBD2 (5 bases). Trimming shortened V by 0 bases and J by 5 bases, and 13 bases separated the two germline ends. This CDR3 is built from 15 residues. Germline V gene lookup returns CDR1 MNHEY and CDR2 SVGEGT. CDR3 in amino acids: CASSYSSTRGETQYF. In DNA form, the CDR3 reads TGTGCCAGCAGTTACTCGTCTACTCGAGGGGAGACCCAGTACTTC.

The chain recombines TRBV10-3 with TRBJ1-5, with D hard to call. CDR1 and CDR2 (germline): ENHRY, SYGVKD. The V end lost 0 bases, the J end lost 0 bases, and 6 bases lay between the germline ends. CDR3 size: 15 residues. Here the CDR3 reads CAISESAYSNQPQHF. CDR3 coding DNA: TGTGCCATCAGTGAGTCGGCATATAGCAATCAGCCCCAGCATTTT.

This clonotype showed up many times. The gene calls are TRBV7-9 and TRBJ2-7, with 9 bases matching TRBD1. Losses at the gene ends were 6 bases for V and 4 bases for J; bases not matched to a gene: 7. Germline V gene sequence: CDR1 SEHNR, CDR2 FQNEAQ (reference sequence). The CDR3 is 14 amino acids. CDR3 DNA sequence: TGTGCCAGCAGTACAGGGGGCTTTGGGTACGAGCAGTACTTC. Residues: CASSTGGFGYEQYF.

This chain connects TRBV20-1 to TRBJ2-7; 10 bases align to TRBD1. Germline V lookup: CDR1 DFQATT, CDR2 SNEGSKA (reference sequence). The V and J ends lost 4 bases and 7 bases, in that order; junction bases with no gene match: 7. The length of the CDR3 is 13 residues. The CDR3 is CSAIDRGLGEQYF. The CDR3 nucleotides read TGCAGTGCTATCGACAGGGGGCTGGGGGAGCAGTACTTC.

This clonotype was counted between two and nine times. The CDR3 sequence is CSVVSGLSYNEQFF. For the CDR3, the DNA is TGCAGCGTTGTTTCGGGACTATCCTACAATGAGCAGTTCTTC. V gene TRBV29-1 combines with J gene TRBJ2-1; TRBD2 matches at 7 bases. The CDR3 totals 14 residues. Germline-derived CDR1 and CDR2 are SQVTM and ANQGSEA. With V trimmed by 4 bases and J by 1 base, 4 bases remained unmatched.

The CDR3 DNA reads as TGTGCCAGCAGCCCTAAACTAGAACAAGAGACCCAGTACTTC. Its translation is CASSPKLEQETQYF. V is TRBV13 and J is TRBJ2-5, with a possible D match to TRBD2 (5 bases). This CDR3 is built from 14 residues. V lost 5 bases and J 2 bases, leaving 12 bases between the germline ends. Germline V lookup: CDR1 PRHDT, CDR2 FYEKMQ (reference sequence). The full variable domain, rest sourced from reference TRBV13 and TRBJ2-5, is AAGVIQSPRHLIKEKRETATLKCYPIPRHDTVYWYQQGPGQDPQFLISFYEKMQSDKGSIPDRFSAQQFSDYHSELNMSSLELGDSALYFCASSPKLEQETQYFGPGTRLLVL.

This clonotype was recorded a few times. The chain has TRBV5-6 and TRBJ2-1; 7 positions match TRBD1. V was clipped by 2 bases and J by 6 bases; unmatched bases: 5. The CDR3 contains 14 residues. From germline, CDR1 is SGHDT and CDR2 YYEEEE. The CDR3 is CASSLPNRGNEQFF. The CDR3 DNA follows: TGTGCCAGCAGCTTACCAAACAGGGGCAATGAGCAGTTCTTC.

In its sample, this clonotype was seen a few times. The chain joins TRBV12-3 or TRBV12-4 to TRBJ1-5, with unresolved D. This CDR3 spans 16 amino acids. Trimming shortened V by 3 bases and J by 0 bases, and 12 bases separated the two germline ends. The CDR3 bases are TGTGCCAGCAGTTTCGAACCGTACTATAGCAATCAGCCCCAGCATTTT. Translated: CASSFEPYYSNQPQHF.

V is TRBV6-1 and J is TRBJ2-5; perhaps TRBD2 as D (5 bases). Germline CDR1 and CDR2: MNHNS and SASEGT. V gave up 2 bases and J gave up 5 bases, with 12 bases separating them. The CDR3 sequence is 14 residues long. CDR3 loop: CASSEPSSYETQYF. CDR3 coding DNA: TGTGCCAGCAGTGAACCGTCTAGCTACGAGACCCAGTACTTC.

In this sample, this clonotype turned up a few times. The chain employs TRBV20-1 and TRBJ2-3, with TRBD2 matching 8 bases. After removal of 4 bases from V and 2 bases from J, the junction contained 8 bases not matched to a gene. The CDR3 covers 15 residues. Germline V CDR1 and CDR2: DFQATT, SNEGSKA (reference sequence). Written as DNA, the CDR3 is TGCAGTGCTATTCGGGCGGGGGGCTTCACAGATACGCAGTATTTT. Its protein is CSAIRAGGFTDTQYF.

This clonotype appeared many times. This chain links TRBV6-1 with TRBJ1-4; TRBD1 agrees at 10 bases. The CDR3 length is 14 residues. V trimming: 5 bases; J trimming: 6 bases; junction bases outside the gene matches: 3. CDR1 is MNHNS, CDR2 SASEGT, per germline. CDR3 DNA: TGTGCCAGCAGTCGGGACAGGGGTGATGAAAAACTGTTTTTT. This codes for CASSRDRGDEKLFF.